This TCR beta chain is drawn from a study of Graves' ophthalmopathy and Graves' hyperthyroidism. Amplification of TCR beta CDR3 regions used RNA transcripts. Second-round multiplex PCR came after a first-round RT-PCR that employed HTBI primers. From the multiplex PCR reads, TCRdb called clonotypes with MiXCR, one entry per CDR3 protein. The sample records about 160,000 distinct CDR3 sequences, 37% being singletons. This clonotype was seen at least ten times. Ophthalmopathy donors were characterized by moderate-to-severe activity, CAS of at least 3, NOSPECS of at least 4, and duration under 3 months. Germline V gene lookup returns CDR1 SGHAT and CDR2 FQDESV (reference sequence). This CDR3 has 13 amino acids. The V and J ends lost 1 base and 3 bases respectively, with 7 bases between them.

The source of this sequence is a middle-aged woman with Graves' ophthalmopathy. The chain links TRBV11-1 to TRBJ2-7; D unclear. The sequencing input was peripheral blood. The chain's CDR3 is CASSLGRVYEQYF. The DNA of the CDR3 is TGTGCCAGCAGCTTAGGCCGCGTCTACGAGCAGTACTTC.